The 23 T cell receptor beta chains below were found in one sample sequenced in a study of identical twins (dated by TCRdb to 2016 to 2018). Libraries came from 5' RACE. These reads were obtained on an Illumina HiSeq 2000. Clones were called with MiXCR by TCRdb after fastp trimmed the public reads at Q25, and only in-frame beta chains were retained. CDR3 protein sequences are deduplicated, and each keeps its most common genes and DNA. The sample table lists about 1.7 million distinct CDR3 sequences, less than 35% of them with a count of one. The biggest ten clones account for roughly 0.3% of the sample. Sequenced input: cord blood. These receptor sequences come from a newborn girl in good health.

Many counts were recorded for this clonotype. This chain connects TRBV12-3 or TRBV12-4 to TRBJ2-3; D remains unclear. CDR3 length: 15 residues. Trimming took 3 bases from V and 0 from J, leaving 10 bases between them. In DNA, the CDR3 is TGTGCCAGCAGTTTGCTTAGGAGTAGCACAGATACGCAGTATTTT. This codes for CASSLLRSSTDTQYF.

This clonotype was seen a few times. The CDR3 DNA reads as TGCAGTGCTAGAGGGGGGACTTCCACCTACAATGAGCAGTTCTTC. It yields the protein CSARGGTSTYNEQFF. This chain connects TRBV20-1 to TRBJ2-1; TRBD2 might be the D (6 bases). Germline CDR1 and CDR2: DFQATT and SNEGSKA (reference sequence). V was shortened by 1 base and J by 2 bases, with 12 bases between the two germline ends. CDR3 length: 15 residues.

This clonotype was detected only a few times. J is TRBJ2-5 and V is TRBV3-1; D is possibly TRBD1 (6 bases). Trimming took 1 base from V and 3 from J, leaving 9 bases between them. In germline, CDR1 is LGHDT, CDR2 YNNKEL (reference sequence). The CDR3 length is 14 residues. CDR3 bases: TGTGCCAGCAGCCAAGTTACAGGGAAAGAGACCCAGTACTTC. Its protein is CASSQVTGKETQYF.

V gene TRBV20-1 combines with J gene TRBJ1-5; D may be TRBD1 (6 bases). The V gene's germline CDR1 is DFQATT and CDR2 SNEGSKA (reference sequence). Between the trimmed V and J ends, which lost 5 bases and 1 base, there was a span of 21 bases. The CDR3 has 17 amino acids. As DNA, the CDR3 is TGCAGTGCTCATCCTACCGGGGGCTTGGGAAGCAATCAGCCCCAGCATTTT. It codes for CSAHPTGGLGSNQPQHF.

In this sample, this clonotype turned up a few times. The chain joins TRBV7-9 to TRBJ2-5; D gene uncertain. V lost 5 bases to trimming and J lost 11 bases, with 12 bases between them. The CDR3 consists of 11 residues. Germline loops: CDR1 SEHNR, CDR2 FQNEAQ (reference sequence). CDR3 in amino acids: CASSHLGYQYF. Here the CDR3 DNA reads TGTGCCAGCAGCCACCTAGGCTATCAGTACTTC.

DNA of the CDR3: TGTGCCAGCAGTTCGACTCTACCTAGTAATACGCAGTATTTT. It codes for CASSSTLPSNTQYF. This chain uses TRBV27 with TRBJ2-3; D unclear. The CDR3 sequence is 14 residues long. V was clipped by 4 bases and J by 7 bases, with 15 bases between them. CDR1 is MNHEY and CDR2 is SMNVEV in the germline V gene (reference sequence).

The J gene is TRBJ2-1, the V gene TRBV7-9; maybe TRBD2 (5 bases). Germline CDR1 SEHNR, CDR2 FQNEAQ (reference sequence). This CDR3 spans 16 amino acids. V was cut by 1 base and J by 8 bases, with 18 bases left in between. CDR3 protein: CASSLEWELVWDEQFF. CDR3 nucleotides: TGTGCCAGCAGCTTAGAATGGGAGTTAGTCTGGGATGAGCAGTTCTTC.

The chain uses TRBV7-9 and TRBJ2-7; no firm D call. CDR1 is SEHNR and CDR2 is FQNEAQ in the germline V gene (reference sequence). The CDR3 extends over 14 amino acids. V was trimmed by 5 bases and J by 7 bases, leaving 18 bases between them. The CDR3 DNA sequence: TGTGCCAGCAGCCTCTCGGCGTCCTACAATGAGCAGTACTTC. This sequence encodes CASSLSASYNEQYF.

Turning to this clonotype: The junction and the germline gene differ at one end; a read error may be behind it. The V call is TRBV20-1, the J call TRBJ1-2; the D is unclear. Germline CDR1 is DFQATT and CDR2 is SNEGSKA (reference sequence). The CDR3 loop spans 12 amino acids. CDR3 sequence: CSASTADYGHTF. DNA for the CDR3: TGCAGTGCTAGCACAGCAGACTATGGCCACACCTTC.

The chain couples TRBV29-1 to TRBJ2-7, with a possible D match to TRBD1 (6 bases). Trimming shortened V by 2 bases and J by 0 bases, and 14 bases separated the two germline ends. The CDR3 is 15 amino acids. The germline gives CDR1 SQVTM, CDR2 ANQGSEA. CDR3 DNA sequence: TGCAGCGTTGAACTTTGGGACAAGAGCTCCTACGAGCAGTACTTC. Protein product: CSVELWDKSSYEQYF.

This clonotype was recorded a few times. The CDR3 nucleotides are TGCGCCAGCAGCTTGGGACTACAGTCGCTAGCGGGAAAGCCACTACAATACAATGAGCAGTTCTTC. Translation gives CASSLGLQSLAGKPLQYNEQFF. This chain uses TRBV5-1 with TRBJ2-1, with 9 nucleotides matching TRBD2. The CDR3 length is 22 residues. V lost 0 bases to trimming and J lost 4 bases; unmatched junction nucleotides: 23. Germline CDR1 reads SGHRS; CDR2 reads YFSETQ.

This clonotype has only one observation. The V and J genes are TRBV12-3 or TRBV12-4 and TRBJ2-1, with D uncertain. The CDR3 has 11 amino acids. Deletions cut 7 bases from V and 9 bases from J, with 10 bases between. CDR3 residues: CASTRTGEQFF. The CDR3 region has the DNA TGTGCCAGCACCAGAACGGGTGAGCAGTTCTTC.

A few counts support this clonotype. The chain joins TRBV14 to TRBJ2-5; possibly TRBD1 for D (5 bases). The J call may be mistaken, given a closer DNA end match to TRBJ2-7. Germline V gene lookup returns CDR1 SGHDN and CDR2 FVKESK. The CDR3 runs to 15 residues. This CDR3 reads CASSQGLYRIYEQYF. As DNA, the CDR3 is TGTGCCAGCAGCCAAGGGCTCTACAGGATCTACGAGCAGTACTTC.

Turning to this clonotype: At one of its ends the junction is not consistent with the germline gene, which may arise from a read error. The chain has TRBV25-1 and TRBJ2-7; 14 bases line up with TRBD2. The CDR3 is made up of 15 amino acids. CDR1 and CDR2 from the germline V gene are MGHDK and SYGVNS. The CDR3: CASSEGTSGSFERYF. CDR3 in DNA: TGTGCCAGCAGTGAAGGGACTAGCGGGAGTTTTGAGCGGTACTTC.

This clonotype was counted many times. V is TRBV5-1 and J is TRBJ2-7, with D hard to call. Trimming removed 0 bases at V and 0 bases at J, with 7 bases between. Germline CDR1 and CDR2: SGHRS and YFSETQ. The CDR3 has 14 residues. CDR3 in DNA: TGCGCCAGCAGCTTGGTTTCAGCCTCCTACGAGCAGTACTTC. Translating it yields CASSLVSASYEQYF. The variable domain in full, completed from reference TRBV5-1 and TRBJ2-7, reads KAGVTQTPRYLIKTRGQQVTLSCSPISGHRSVSWYQQTPGQGLQFLFEYFSETQRNKGNFPGRFSGRQFSNSRSEMNVSTLELGDSALYLCASSLVSASYEQYFGPGTRLTVT.

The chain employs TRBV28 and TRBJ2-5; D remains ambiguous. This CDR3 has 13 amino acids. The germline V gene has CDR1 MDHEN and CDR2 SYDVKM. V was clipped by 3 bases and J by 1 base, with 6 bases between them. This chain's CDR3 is CASSFAFQETQYF. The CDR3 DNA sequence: TGTGCCAGCAGTTTTGCCTTCCAAGAGACCCAGTACTTC.

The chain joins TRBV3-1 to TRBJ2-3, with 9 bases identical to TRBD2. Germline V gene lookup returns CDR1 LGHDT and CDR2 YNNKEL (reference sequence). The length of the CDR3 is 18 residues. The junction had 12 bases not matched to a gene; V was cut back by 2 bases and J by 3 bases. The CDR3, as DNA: TGTGCCAGCAGCCAATTCCTTCCGCGGGGGGGCCAAACAGATACGCAGTATTTT. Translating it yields CASSQFLPRGGQTDTQYF.

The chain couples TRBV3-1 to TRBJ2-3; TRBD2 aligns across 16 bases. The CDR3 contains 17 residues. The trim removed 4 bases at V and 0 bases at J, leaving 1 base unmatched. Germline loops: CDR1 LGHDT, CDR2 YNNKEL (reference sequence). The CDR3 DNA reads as TGTGCCAGCAGCCGGGGACTAGCGGGAGGGAGCACAGATACGCAGTATTTT. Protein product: CASSRGLAGGSTDTQYF.

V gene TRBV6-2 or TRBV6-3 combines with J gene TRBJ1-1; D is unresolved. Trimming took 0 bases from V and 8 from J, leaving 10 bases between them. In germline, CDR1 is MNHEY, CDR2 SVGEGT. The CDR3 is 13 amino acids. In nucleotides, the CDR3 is TGTGCCAGCAGTTACTCGAGGTACTTAGAAGCTTTCTTT. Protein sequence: CASSYSRYLEAFF.

CDR3 protein: CASSSTRNTQYF. Written as DNA, the CDR3 is TGTGCCAGCAGCTCCACTAGGAATACGCAGTATTTT. This chain joins TRBV9 and TRBJ2-3; tentative D call: TRBD2 (5 bases). Trimming stripped 4 bases from V and 7 bases from J, with 10 bases between. The CDR3 loop spans 12 amino acids. CDR1 is SGDLS and CDR2 is YYNGEE in the germline V gene. Using reference TRBV9 and TRBJ2-3 for the parts outside the CDR3, the full variable domain is DSGVTQTPKHLITATGQRVTLRCSPRSGDLSVYWYQQSLDQGLQFLIQYYNGEERAKGNILERFSAQQFPDLHSELNLSSLELGDSALYFCASSSTRNTQYFGPGTRLTVL.

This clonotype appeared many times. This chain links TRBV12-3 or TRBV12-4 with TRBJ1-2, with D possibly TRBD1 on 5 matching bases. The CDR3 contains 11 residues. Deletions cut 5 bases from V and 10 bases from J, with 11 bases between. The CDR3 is CASSRGWSYTF. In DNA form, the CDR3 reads TGTGCCAGCAGTAGGGGATGGTCCTACACCTTC.

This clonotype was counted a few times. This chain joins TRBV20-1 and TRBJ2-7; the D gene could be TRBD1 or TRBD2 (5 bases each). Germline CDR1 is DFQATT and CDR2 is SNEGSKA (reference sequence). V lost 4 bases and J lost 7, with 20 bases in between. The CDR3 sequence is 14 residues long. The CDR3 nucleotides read TGCAGTGCTACGAGCGGTGCCAAATGGGGGGAGCAGTACTTC. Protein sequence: CSATSGAKWGEQYF.

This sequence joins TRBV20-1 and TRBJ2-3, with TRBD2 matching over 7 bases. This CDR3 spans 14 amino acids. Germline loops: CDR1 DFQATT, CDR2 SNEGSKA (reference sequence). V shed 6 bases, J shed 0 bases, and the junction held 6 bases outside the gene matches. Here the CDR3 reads CSALRAGSTDTQYF. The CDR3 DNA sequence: TGCAGTGCCCTTCGAGCGGGGAGCACAGATACGCAGTATTTT.